Below, 15 T cell receptor beta chains from the same sample are listed, as sequenced in a study of cytomegalovirus exposure and HLA in healthy donors (dated by TCRdb to between 2016 and 2019). Library preparation employed the immunoSEQ multiplex PCR assay. For the multiplex PCR, a mixture combining 60 forward primers for TCR Vbeta segments and 13 reverse primers for TCR Jbeta segments was used. TCRdb limited this immuneACCESS table to in-frame rearrangements with V and J called. A share of clones is missing; checked studies link under half to unresolved V genes, and the rest is unexplained. This sample lists some 59,000 clones; around 82% were detected once. The ten largest clones take up 2.5% to 3.5% of the sample. Material: PBMCs. The receptors come from a woman aged 18-29 years in good health and CMV-seronegative.

The rearrangement joins TRBV4-1 to TRBJ2-2; D is undetermined. The CDR3 has 16 residues. V dropped 0 bases and J dropped 1 base, with 9 bases sitting between them. Germline CDR1 reads MGHRA; CDR2 reads YSYEKL. This CDR3 is CASSQEEAGNTGELFF. CDR3 coding DNA: TGCGCCAGCAGCCAAGAAGAGGCCGGGAACACCGGGGAGCTGTTTTTT.

About this clone itself: At one end, the junction sequence differs from germline, possibly due to a read error. The gene calls are TRBV7-3 and TRBJ2-3; tentatively, D is TRBD2 (5 bases). Germline lookup yields CDR1 SGHTA and CDR2 FQGTGA. CDR3 length equals 12 residues. The chain's CDR3 is CAGSPWRDTQYF. The CDR3 DNA sequence: TGTGCCGGCAGCCCCTGGAGGGATACGCAGTATTTT.

The chain recombines TRBV5-8 with TRBJ1-2; 7 bases match TRBD1. This CDR3 contains 14 residues. The V and J ends lost 4 bases and 1 base, in that order; junction bases with no gene match: 4. Germline CDR1 SGHTS, CDR2 YDEGEE. The CDR3 loop is CASSKGQINYGYTF. The CDR3 nucleotides read TGTGCCAGCAGCAAGGGACAGATTAACTATGGCTACACCTTC.

The V gene is TRBV19, the J gene TRBJ2-7; a weak D match, TRBD2 (7 bases). Between the trimmed V and J ends, which lost 9 bases and 0 bases, there was a span of 15 bases. CDR1 is LNHDA, CDR2 SQIVND, per germline (reference sequence). CDR3 size: 14 residues. CDR3 coding DNA: TGTGCCAGCGGCTGGGGGGGCCCCTCCTACGAGCAGTACTTC. Its protein product is CASGWGGPSYEQYF.

For this clone: The junction shows a germline mismatch at one end, possibly a read error. The J gene is TRBJ1-1, the V gene TRBV5-8; D gene uncertain. Germline V lookup: CDR1 SGHTS, CDR2 YDEGEE. The CDR3 contains 13 residues. This CDR3 reads CASSSTARRPLSF. In nucleotides, the CDR3 is TGTGCCAGCAGCTCGACTGCCCGGCGGCCGCTTTCTTTT.

V and J are TRBV19 and TRBJ1-5; D remains unclear. Per germline, CDR1 LNHDA and CDR2 SQIVND (reference sequence). The CDR3 loop spans 13 amino acids. V lost 5 bases, J lost 4 bases, and 9 bases lay in between. This CDR3 reads CASSPTENQPQHF. CDR3 coding DNA: TGTGCCAGTAGTCCTACAGAAAATCAGCCCCAGCATTTT.

The V call is TRBV6-6, the J call TRBJ2-1, with a tentative D call TRBD1 (6 bases). The CDR3 covers 14 residues. Germline CDR1 MNHNY, CDR2 SVGAGI (reference sequence). Trimming left V 2 bases short and J 6 bases short, with 11 bases between. CDR3 in DNA: TGTGCCAGCAGTTACGAGACAGGTGGCAATGAGCAGTTCTTC. It is translated as CASSYETGGNEQFF.

This chain connects TRBV6-4 to TRBJ2-5, with TRBD2 identical over 10 bases. The CDR3 totals 15 residues. Germline V gene data show CDR1 as MRHNA and CDR2 as SNTAGT. V shed 6 bases, J shed 4 bases, and the junction held 8 bases outside the gene matches. The CDR3 bases are TGTGCCAGCAGACCTAGCGGGAGTTTAGGAGAGACCCAGTACTTC. Its translation is CASRPSGSLGETQYF.

CDR3 DNA sequence: TGTGCCAGCAGCTTAGATGGAGACTATGGCTACACCTTC. Amino acid sequence: CASSLDGDYGYTF. V and J are TRBV7-9 and TRBJ1-2; D gene unclear. The CDR3 runs 13 residues. Trimming stripped 1 base from V and 3 bases from J, with 6 bases between. Germline values: CDR1 SEHNR, CDR2 FQNEAQ (reference sequence).

The CDR3 DNA reads TGTGCCAGCAAACCGGGACTAGCGGGAGATGGTCGCACCGGGGAGCTGTTTTTT. Residues: CASKPGLAGDGRTGELFF. The chain combines TRBV28 with TRBJ2-2; 14 bases are a match to TRBD2. Germline V gene lookup returns CDR1 MDHEN and CDR2 SYDVKM. This CDR3 comprises 18 residues. The junction had 11 bases not matched to a gene; V was cut back by 7 bases and J by 4 bases. The full variable domain, with the rest looked up from reference TRBV28 and TRBJ2-2, is DVKVTQSSRYLVKRTGEKVFLECVQDMDHENMFWYRQDPGLGLRLIYFSYDVKMKEKGDIPEGYSVSREKKERFSLILESASTNQTSMYLCASKPGLAGDGRTGELFFGEGSRLTVL.

The chain couples TRBV5-8 to TRBJ1-4; 9 nucleotides line up with TRBD1. In germline, CDR1 is SGHTS, CDR2 YDEGEE. The CDR3 loop spans 15 amino acids. After removal of 4 bases from V and 2 bases from J, the junction contained 3 bases not matched to a gene. The CDR3 DNA follows: TGTGCCAGCAGCACGACAGGGGGTACTAATGAAAAACTGTTTTTT. Protein product: CASSTTGGTNEKLFF. The full variable domain, in which reference TRBV5-8 and TRBJ1-4 provide the parts outside the CDR3, is EAGVTQSPTHLIKTRGQQATLRCSPISGHTSVYWYQQALGLGLQFLLWYDEGEERNRGNFPPRFSGRQFPNYSSELNVNALELEDSALYLCASSTTGGTNEKLFFGSGTQLSVL.

V and J are TRBV27 and TRBJ1-2; D is unclear. The germline V and J ends were trimmed by 5 bases and 0 bases, with 13 bases remaining between them. Germline V gene data show CDR1 as MNHEY and CDR2 as SMNVEV (reference sequence). There are 15 residues in the CDR3. The CDR3 here is CASSPRQSTNYGYTF. DNA for the CDR3: TGTGCCAGCAGTCCCAGGCAGAGTACTAACTATGGCTACACCTTC.

The gene calls are TRBV5-6 and TRBJ1-3; D unclear. The CDR3 covers 11 residues. V was shortened by 4 bases and J by 10 bases, with 9 bases between the two germline ends. Germline CDR1 is SGHDT and CDR2 is YYEEEE. The CDR3 loop is CASSLGGTIYF. In DNA form, the CDR3 reads TGTGCCAGCAGCCTAGGAGGGACCATATATTTT.

This chain links TRBV18 with TRBJ2-1; 14 bases align to TRBD2. V gave up 3 bases and J gave up 2 bases; unmatched junction bases: 3. The CDR3 is 17 residues long. Looked up from germline, CDR1 is KGHSH and CDR2 is LQKENI. The chain's CDR3 is CASSPGTSGSTYNEQFF. CDR3 DNA: TGTGCCAGCTCACCCGGGACTAGCGGGAGTACCTACAATGAGCAGTTCTTC. The full variable domain, completed using reference TRBV18 and TRBJ2-1, is NAGVMQNPRHLVRRRGQEARLRCSPMKGHSHVYWYRQLPEEGLKFMVYLQKENIIDESGMPKERFSAEFPKEGPSILRIQQVVRGDSAAYFCASSPGTSGSTYNEQFFGPGTRLTVL.

The V gene is TRBV23-1, the J gene TRBJ1-1, with 7 bases identical to TRBD1. TRBV23-1 falls under the ORF class, with uncertain function. The CDR3 consists of 16 residues. Unmatched junction bases numbered 6, after V lost 0 bases and J lost 2 bases. CDR3: CASSQSGTAPNTEAFF. The CDR3 region has the DNA TGCGCCAGCAGTCAATCGGGGACAGCTCCTAACACTGAAGCTTTCTTT.